Below, 21 T cell receptor beta chains from the same sample are listed, as sequenced in a study of tumor-infiltrating lymphocytes in primary liver carcinoma. The researchers produced TCR beta cDNA from 450 to 600 ng total RNA with a constant-region primer. Libraries for TCR beta were built through three nested multiplex PCR rounds, which together made up a slightly modified ARM-PCR procedure. TRBV1-TRBV30 forward primers paired with a C-beta reverse primer drove the first two PCR rounds, roughly 9 cycles each. TCRdb itself ran the multiplex PCR reads through MiXCR, one entry per CDR3 protein. The sample has about 100,000 distinct CDR3 sequences; around 71% are singletons. Taking about 19-32 mg of unsorted bulk tissue, the authors co-extracted RNA and DNA. Sequencing was carried out using liver tumor tissue from sampling region 2. Subset denoted: tumor region T2, inferior pole. These receptors were taken from a woman aged 55-70 years with primary liver carcinoma and hepatitis B virus infection.

For this clonotype: Sequence at one end of the junction differs from germline and may be a read error. The rearrangement joins TRBV7-9 to TRBJ2-2; TRBD2 matches 12 bases. Germline lookup yields CDR1 SEHNR and CDR2 FQNEAQ (reference sequence). CDR3 size: 17 residues. The CDR3 protein is CASGRETSGSTTGELFF. CDR3 nucleotide sequence: TGTGCCAGCGGGCGAGAGACTAGCGGGAGCACCACCGGTGAGCTGTTTTTT.

The chain employs TRBV9 and TRBJ2-7, with 8 bases fitting TRBD2. The assigned J gene may be wrong: the sequence end matches TRBJ2-1 better. There are 13 residues in the CDR3. Germline CDR1 and CDR2: SGDLS and YYNGEE. The DNA for the CDR3 is TGTGCCAGCAGCGCGGGACTAGTCTATGAGCAGTTCTTC. It specifies CASSAGLVYEQFF.

Comment on this clonotype: The germline gene is not matched at one end of the junction; a read error may be the cause. V and J are TRBV6-6 and TRBJ2-7; D is ambiguous. This CDR3 has 13 residues. Germline V gives CDR1 MNHNY, CDR2 SVGAGI (reference sequence). The CDR3 DNA reads TGTGTCAGCACTGTCGGTAACTCCTACGAGCAGTACTTC. Translated, it gives CVSTVGNSYEQYF.

On this clonotype itself: A read error is likely, as this CDR3 ends without the conserved phenylalanine or tryptophan. The V and J genes are TRBV12-5 and TRBJ2-1; D is unresolved. The CDR3 covers 14 residues. Germline lookup yields CDR1 LGHNT and CDR2 FRNRAP. V was trimmed by 3 bases and J by 5 bases, leaving 11 bases between them. The CDR3 nucleotides read TGTGCTAGTGGTTTCGAGGTAGCTCACAATGAGCAGTTCCTC. It codes for CASGFEVAHNEQFL.

In its sample, this clonotype was seen many times. This chain connects TRBV5-1 to TRBJ1-6; D unresolved. The germline gives CDR1 SGHRS, CDR2 YFSETQ. The CDR3 runs to 14 residues. Trimming removed 1 base at V and 6 bases at J, with 8 bases between. The CDR3 DNA reads as TGCGCCAGCAGCTTGAGAGGGAGTAATTCACCCCTCCACTTT. It yields the protein CASSLRGSNSPLHF.

On this clonotype itself: A much more abundant neighbour one base away suggests this may be a read error. The gene calls are TRBV2 and TRBJ2-7; no firm D call. Germline values: CDR1 SNHLY, CDR2 FYNNEI. The CDR3 sequence is 14 residues long. CDR3 amino acids: CVSSDLGLFDEQYF. The CDR3 DNA reads TGTGTCAGCAGTGACCTGGGGTTATTCGACGAGCAGTACTTC. Combining the CDR3 with reference TRBV2 and TRBJ2-7 gives the whole variable domain EPEVTQTPSHQVTQMGQEVILRCVPISNHLYFYWYRQILGQKVEFLVSFYNNEISEKSEIFDDQFSVERPDGSNFTLKIRSTKLEDSAMYFCVSSDLGLFDEQYFGPGTRLTVT.

About this clonotype: Since a much larger clone is just one base distant, this may be a read error. The chain couples TRBV28 to TRBJ2-2; 10 bases agree with TRBD1. The CDR3 consists of 18 residues. The junction had 16 bases not matched to a gene; V was cut back by 7 bases and J by 5 bases. Germline V gene sequence: CDR1 MDHEN, CDR2 SYDVKM. This CDR3 is CASNPVARDRGGTGELFF. The CDR3 region has the DNA TGTGCCAGCAATCCCGTGGCCCGGGACAGGGGCGGGACCGGGGAGCTGTTTTTT.

This clonotype was found once. One end of the junction does not line up with germline, which may come from a read error. The rearrangement uses TRBV11-2 and TRBJ2-1; no definite D call. The length of the CDR3 is 14 residues. Germline CDR1 is SGHAT and CDR2 is FQNNGV. The CDR3 reads CASSFGCSSNEQFF. CDR3 bases: TGTGCCAGCAGTTTTGGGTGTAGCTCCAATGAGCAGTTTTTC.

Details on this clonotype: A clone one base away is much larger, so this may be a read error. V and J are TRBV30 and TRBJ2-2; possibly TRBD1 for D (6 bases). The CDR3 extends over 15 amino acids. CDR1 GTSNPN and CDR2 SVGIG come from the germline V gene (reference sequence). The CDR3 reads CAWDRLGASSGEMFF. The CDR3 coding sequence is TGTGCCTGGGACCGTCTGGGGGCGAGTTCCGGGGAGATGTTTTTT.

This sequence joins TRBV5-5 and TRBJ1-5; D unresolved. Germline assignment: CDR1 SGHKS and CDR2 YYEKEE (reference sequence). The germline V and J ends were trimmed by 4 bases and 3 bases, with 14 bases remaining between them. The CDR3 covers 15 residues. The CDR3, as DNA: TGTGCCAGCAGCGTTTGGACGGATATCAATCAGCCCCAGCATTTT. Residues: CASSVWTDINQPQHF.

Points on this clonotype: The junction departs from the called germline gene at one end, perhaps through a read error. The rearrangement links TRBV4-1 to TRBJ1-5, with a possible D match to TRBD1 (5 bases). CDR3 length: 18 residues. Looked up from germline, CDR1 is MGHRA and CDR2 is YSYEKL. The CDR3 sequence is CASSQKSRQSGGGQPQLF. CDR3 nucleotides: TGCGCCAGCAGCCAAAAGAGCCGCCAGTCCGGGGGGGGTCAGCCCCAGCTTTTT.

Worth noting for this clonotype: Just one base apart from a much larger clone, this may be a read error. The V and J genes are TRBV5-1 and TRBJ1-5; TRBD1 matches at 7 bases. The CDR3 runs to 16 residues. Germline V lookup: CDR1 SGHRS, CDR2 YFSETQ. After removal of 3 bases from V and 3 bases from J, the junction contained 9 bases not matched to a gene. CDR3 DNA: TGCGCCAGCAGCTCCAGGACAGGCGGTCCCAATCAGCCCCAGCATTTT. Amino acid sequence: CASSSRTGGPNQPQHF.

The CDR3 spells CASSPWEDTQHF. In DNA, the CDR3 is TGTGCCAGCAGCCCCTGGGAAGATACGCAGCATTTT. The rearrangement links TRBV11-2 to TRBJ2-3; D unclear. The end of the DNA is better explained by TRBJ1-5, so the J call may be wrong. The CDR3 runs to 12 residues. CDR1 and CDR2 (germline): SGHAT, FQNNGV.

Concerning this clonotype: A read error may produce the germline difference seen at one junction end. The V call is TRBV6-6, the J call TRBJ1-5, with TRBD1 matching 7 bases. CDR3 length equals 15 residues. Germline V gives CDR1 MNHNY, CDR2 SVGAGI (reference sequence). The CDR3 DNA is TGTGCCAGCAGCCGTGGGCAGGGGGGCAATCAGCCCCGGCATTTT. Translated, it gives CASSRGQGGNQPRHF.

Turning to this clonotype: A much larger clone sits a single nucleotide away, making a read error possible. As DNA, the CDR3 is TGTGGCAGTAGTTATGTCTGGGACTCCCCCTACGAGCAGTACTTC. Translated: CGSSYVWDSPYEQYF. The V and J genes are TRBV19 and TRBJ2-7; D is perhaps TRBD2 (6 bases). The germline V gene has CDR1 LNHDA and CDR2 SQIVND (reference sequence). CDR3 length: 15 amino acids.

About this clonotype: The junction does not match germline at one end; this may be a read error. This rearrangement joins TRBV7-8 to TRBJ2-7; 8 bases are shared with TRBD2. The CDR3 is 18 amino acids. Germline values: CDR1 SGHVS, CDR2 FQNEAQ. Here the CDR3 DNA reads TGTGCCAGCAGCGTGAGAGGACTCAGCGGGGGAAGCTCCTACGAGCAATACTTC. Encoded protein: CASSVRGLSGGSSYEQYF.

The chain is built from TRBV11-2 and TRBJ2-3; possibly TRBD1 for D (6 bases). The germline V gene encodes CDR1 SGHAT and CDR2 FQNNGV. V lost 3 bases to trimming and J lost 7 bases, with 11 bases between them. The CDR3 totals 13 residues. The DNA of the CDR3 is TGTGCCAGCAGCTTTTGGGGGACATATACGCAGTATTTT. Its translation is CASSFWGTYTQYF.

This clonotype was detected ten times or more. The chain is built from TRBV29-1 and TRBJ1-4; TRBD1 matches at 7 bases. Germline CDR1 SQVTM, CDR2 ANQGSEA. With 0 bases clipped from V and 7 bases from J, the junction kept 5 bases outside the gene matches. The CDR3 loop spans 14 amino acids. DNA of the CDR3: TGCAGCGTTGAAGATCGAGACAGGGCTGAAAAACTGTTTTTT. Translating it yields CSVEDRDRAEKLFF.

J is TRBJ2-7 and V is TRBV10-3; tentatively, D is TRBD1 (5 bases). The germline V gene encodes CDR1 ENHRY and CDR2 SYGVKD. CDR3 size: 12 residues. CDR3 region: CTTRQYSYEQYF. CDR3 DNA sequence: TGTACCACCCGACAGTACTCCTACGAGCAGTACTTC.

With regard to this clonotype: A read error may account for a junction end that differs from germline. The genes are TRBV6-5 and TRBJ2-3, with a weak D call TRBD2 (5 bases). CDR1 MNHEY and CDR2 SVGAGI come from the germline V gene. The CDR3 sequence is 14 residues long. CDR3 sequence: CASGPSPRNGTQNF. The DNA of the CDR3 is TGTGCCAGCGGTCCTAGCCCTCGTAACGGTACGCAGAATTTT.

Concerning this clonotype itself: A single base separates this from a much larger clone, so it may be a read error. This chain joins TRBV30 and TRBJ2-3, with 7 bases fitting TRBD2. Germline V gene sequence: CDR1 GTSNPN, CDR2 SVGIG (reference sequence). The CDR3 contains 14 residues. The trim removed 5 bases at V and 4 bases at J, leaving 9 bases unmatched. Written as DNA, the CDR3 is TGTGCCTGGGATAACGGGAGGTCGGCAGATACGCAGTATTTT. Encoded protein: CAWDNGRSADTQYF.